This TCR beta chain was sequenced in a study of blood T cell repertoires in COVID-19. Background on the study: The United States, Italy and Spain provided the acute and convalescent COVID-19 samples. From T cells, B-cell-depleted T cells, or PBMCs came the material, which was cDNA or gDNA.

CDR1 is LGHNA and CDR2 is YNFKEQ in the germline V gene. The CDR3 is 17 residues long. Losses at the gene ends were 6 bases for V and 11 bases for J; bases not matched to a gene: 17. Original analysis: Amplifying reference gene primers gave estimates of nucleated cell counts. The assay was immunoSEQ multiplex PCR, and TCRdb's table has in-frame clones only and misses some. D and trimming were read from the DNA, whereas the V and J calls and clone size are those reported in that table. The sample consists of about 120,000 clones, 85% to 90% of them appearing once. The source is a man in his sixties with acute or convalescent COVID-19. Sequencing was carried out using peripheral blood. This chain links TRBV4-2 with TRBJ2-3; 13 positions agree with TRBD2. The CDR3 nucleotides are TGTGCCAGCAGGGTCGGAACCGGACTAGCGGGGGAGTATAAGCAGTATTTT. It encodes CASRVGTGLAGEYKQYF.